These T cell receptor beta chains were read from a single sample in a study of identical twins. MiXCR, run by TCRdb on the 5' RACE reads, gives a single entry per CDR3 protein. This table holds some 760,000 distinct CDR3 sequences, about 18% found once. This sample also appeared in a second study, on T cells expressing NK-cell markers.

Material: PBMCs. These receptors all stem from a woman aged 18-29 years in good health. The CDR3 runs from the conserved cysteine through the conserved F or W. A D gene is named only where the DNA matches it firmly. Clone size is not always given. Where it is, it says once, few, many or a class for expanded clones.

>TRBJ1-1|-|TRBV20-1|-
TGCAGTGCTCCCCAGGGTGTCCGGTTGGGGGCTTTCTTT
CSAPQGVRLGAFF
>TRBJ1-5|TRBD1|TRBV12-3/TRBV12-4|-
TGTGCCAGCAGCTGGACAGGGATTCACAATCAGCCCCAGCATTTT
CASSWTGIHNQPQHF
>TRBJ2-3|-|TRBV6-2/TRBV6-3|few
TGTGCCAGCAGTTACGAGGCTAGCGCCTCAGATACGCAGTATTTT
CASSYEASASDTQYF
>TRBJ2-1|TRBD1|TRBV12-3/TRBV12-4|-
TGTGCCAGCAGTCTAACACAGGGGGATGAGCAGTTCTTC
CASSLTQGDEQFF
>TRBJ1-1|-|TRBV29-1|few
TGCAGCGTTGAAGTATCGGGGCGCGGCGCTGAAGCTTTCTTT
CSVEVSGRGAEAFF
>TRBJ2-3|TRBD2|TRBV9|few
TGTGCCAGCAGCGTAGGAAATAGCGGGGGGGCAATAGATACGCAGTATTTT
CASSVGNSGGAIDTQYF
>TRBJ2-2|TRBD2|TRBV5-4|many
TGTGCCAGCAGCTCCAGGACTAGCGGGAACACCGGGGAGCTGTTTTTT
CASSSRTSGNTGELFF
>TRBJ1-5|-|TRBV6-2/TRBV6-3|-
TGTGCCAGCAGGGCGAAGGGGAGCCAGCCCCAGCATTTT
CASRAKGSQPQHF
>TRBJ2-1|-|TRBV20-1|-
TGCAGTGCTAGGGCGGGGTGGAATGAGCAGTTCTTC
CSARAGWNEQFF
>TRBJ1-6|TRBD1|TRBV10-2|-
TGCGCCAGCAGTGCAAGACAGGGTTCGGCTATGGGTAATTCACCCCTCCACTTT
CASSARQGSAMGNSPLHF
>TRBJ2-5|TRBD2|TRBV29-1|-
TGCAGCGTTGGGAGCGGGAGTCGGGAGACCCAGTACTTC
CSVGSGSRETQYF
>TRBJ2-3|-|TRBV29-1|few
TGCAGCGTTACACTAAGCACAGATACGCAGTATTTT
CSVTLSTDTQYF
>TRBJ2-5|TRBD1|TRBV5-1|-
TGCGCCAGCAGCTTGTTGGGGACAGGTCAAGAGACCCAGTACTTC
CASSLLGTGQETQYF
>TRBJ1-4|-|TRBV10-3|-
TGTGCCATCAGCCCGGGACAACATGATGGGACCACCTCTCAAAAACTGTTTTTT
CAISPGQHDGTTSQKLFF